This TCR beta chain came from a study of T cell clonality in common variable immunodeficiency. Study results and limitations: Shared TCRbeta clones were fewer between CVID subjects than controls. CVID patient heterogeneity limited repertoire-clinical complication correlations.

Caucasian heritage predominated among both patients and controls. This clone showed up many times. Its antigen is unidentified. The read finishes 3 residues shy of the CDR3 end, and the germline J gene is used to complete it. The CDR3 runs to 14 residues. The V segment lost 7 bases and the J segment 1 base; nucleotides outside the gene matches: 6. Germline V gene lookup returns CDR1 MNHEY and CDR2 SVGEGT. The data were produced by immunoSEQ multiplex PCR, yet TCRdb's version contains in-frame clones alone and is incomplete. This sample comprises some 54,000 clones, none seen once only. The source material was peripheral blood mononuclear cells. The rearrangement links TRBV6-2 or TRBV6-3 to TRBJ2-7; TRBD2 matches at 8 bases. This receptor was taken from a person aged 18 to 70 in good health. CDR3 loop: CASKQASGSYEQYF. Partial CDR3 DNA: TGTGCCAGCAAACAGGCTAGCGGGTCCTACGAG.